Below, 24 T cell receptor beta chains from the same sample are listed, as sequenced in a study of cytomegalovirus exposure and HLA in healthy donors. In the PCR, 60 Vbeta and 13 Jbeta primers were used. Sequencing was performed with immunoSEQ multiplex PCR; in TCRdb, only in-frame clones are kept and a portion is missing. Seen in this sample are tens of thousands of clones; the ten most common clones hold 4.8%. The sample comprised PBMCs. Every receptor here comes from a female donor in good health and CMV-seronegative.

This chain uses TRBV29-1 with TRBJ1-6, with D possibly matching TRBD1 (5 bases). V lost 6 bases and J 6 bases, leaving 18 bases between the germline ends. The CDR3 length is 15 residues. The V gene's germline CDR1 is SQVTM and CDR2 ANQGSEA. Written as DNA, the CDR3 is TGCAGCGTCAGGAAGGAAGGGGCTCCTAATTCACCCCTCCACTTT. Translating gives CSVRKEGAPNSPLHF.

The chain uses TRBV2 and TRBJ2-2; the D is unclear. In germline, CDR1 is SNHLY, CDR2 FYNNEI. This CDR3 has 13 amino acids. The V end was cut by 8 bases, the J end by 6 bases, with 13 bases between. CDR3 coding DNA: TGTGCCAGCTTACGAAGCGCGCCCGGGGAGCTGTTTTTT. It specifies CASLRSAPGELFF.

The J gene is TRBJ2-7, the V gene TRBV7-9; D call uncertain. V was trimmed by 5 bases and J by 1 base, leaving 12 bases between them. Germline CDR1 reads SEHNR; CDR2 reads FQNEAQ (reference sequence). CDR3 size: 14 residues. The CDR3 loop reads CASSPSGGSYEQYF. CDR3 sequence (DNA): TGTGCCAGCAGCCCTAGTGGCGGTTCCTACGAGCAGTACTTC.

The chain employs TRBV7-9 and TRBJ2-1; possibly TRBD2 for D (5 bases). Germline V CDR1 and CDR2: SEHNR, FQNEAQ (reference sequence). Deletions cut 4 bases from V and 10 bases from J, with 11 bases between. This CDR3 region has 12 residues. The CDR3 loop reads CASSSTMFEQFF. The CDR3 nucleotides are TGTGCCAGCAGCTCGACTATGTTCGAGCAGTTCTTC. Supplemented by reference TRBV7-9 and TRBJ2-1, the full variable domain reads DTGVSQNPRHKITKRGQNVTFRCDPISEHNRLYWYRQTLGQGPEFLTYFQNEAQLEKSRLLSDRFSAERPKGSFSTLEIQRTEQGDSAMYLCASSSTMFEQFFGPGTRLTVL.

Frequency places this clone as medium-sized. The V and J genes are TRBV5-4 and TRBJ1-4; D is possibly TRBD1 (5 bases). This CDR3 has 14 amino acids. Germline CDR1 reads SGHNT; CDR2 reads YYREEE (reference sequence). V was shortened by 4 bases and J by 6 bases, with 13 bases between the two germline ends. This CDR3 is CASSPGGVDEKLFF. The CDR3 nucleotides are TGTGCCAGCAGCCCGGGGGGAGTTGATGAAAAACTGTTTTTT.

The rearrangement links TRBV5-6 to TRBJ1-6, with D unresolved. Trimming pared 4 bases from V and 9 bases from J, leaving 14 bases between. The CDR3 covers 14 residues. Germline CDR1 and CDR2: SGHDT and YYEEEE. The CDR3 coding sequence is TGTGCCAGCAGCCTTTTTCAGTCCCTTTCACCCCTCCACTTT. Translated: CASSLFQSLSPLHF.

The chain is built from TRBV19 and TRBJ2-2; no firm D call. Germline V CDR1 and CDR2: LNHDA, SQIVND (reference sequence). The CDR3 loop spans 13 amino acids. V lost 8 bases and J lost 8, with 15 bases in between. Here the CDR3 DNA reads TGTGCCAGTTGCGGAAACACCGTTGGGGAGCTGTTTTTT. This encodes CASCGNTVGELFF.

V and J are TRBV4-2 and TRBJ2-1, with D uncertain. In germline, CDR1 is LGHNA, CDR2 YNFKEQ. Trimming pared 0 bases from V and 1 base from J, leaving 10 bases between. This CDR3 has 16 amino acids. The CDR3 region has the DNA TGTGCCAGCAGCCAAGATGTTCTACGGTCCTACAATGAGCAGTTCTTC. This codes for CASSQDVLRSYNEQFF.

This chain joins TRBV6-5 and TRBJ2-7; a possible D gene is TRBD2 (7 bases). Per the germline V gene, CDR1 is MNHEY and CDR2 is SVGAGI. Between the trimmed V and J ends, which lost 5 bases and 6 bases, there was a span of 17 bases. The CDR3 covers 14 residues. CDR3: CASSASGGGGEQYF. The CDR3 bases are TGTGCCAGCAGTGCCTCGGGGGGCGGTGGCGAGCAGTACTTC.

The chain joins TRBV18 to TRBJ1-5; D perhaps matches TRBD1 (5 bases). The CDR3 sequence is 14 residues long. Germline V gene sequence: CDR1 KGHSH, CDR2 LQKENI. V dropped 3 bases and J dropped 6 bases, with 12 bases sitting between them. The CDR3, as DNA: TGTGCCAGCTCACCTTCCAGGGCCACTCAGCCCCAGCATTTT. Residues: CASSPSRATQPQHF.

The V and J genes are TRBV9 and TRBJ2-5; TRBD2 matches at 8 bases. The germline CDR1 and CDR2 sequences are SGDLS and YYNGEE. This CDR3 is 16 amino acids long. V trimming: 0 bases; J trimming: 2 bases; junction bases outside the gene matches: 6. CDR3 nucleotide sequence: TGTGCCAGCAGCGTAGTGCCGGGGGGGATACAAGAGACCCAGTACTTC. Its protein is CASSVVPGGIQETQYF.

The chain couples TRBV4-2 to TRBJ1-1; D is possibly TRBD1 (6 bases). In germline, CDR1 is LGHNA, CDR2 YNFKEQ. This CDR3 contains 15 residues. V lost 5 bases and J 8 bases, leaving 21 bases between the germline ends. The CDR3 here is CASSSTTGAPGEAFF. Here the CDR3 DNA reads TGTGCCAGCAGCTCTACGACAGGCGCTCCTGGAGAAGCTTTCTTT.

The chain has TRBV6-5 and TRBJ1-2; a weak D match, TRBD1 (5 bases). The CDR3 is made up of 16 amino acids. With 2 bases removed from V and 5 bases from J, the gap between germline ends came to 18 bases. Germline V gene lookup returns CDR1 MNHEY and CDR2 SVGAGI. DNA of the CDR3: TGTGCCAGCAGTTACCTCCGGGGAGGGGAAAAATATGGCTACACCTTC. Its translation is CASSYLRGGEKYGYTF.

V is TRBV6-1 and J is TRBJ1-5, with a tentative D call TRBD1 (5 bases). In germline, CDR1 is MNHNS, CDR2 SASEGT. V was trimmed by 2 bases and J by 1 base, leaving 15 bases between them. The CDR3 has 17 amino acids. The CDR3 region has the DNA TGTGCCAGCAGTGAATATGCAGGGCGGTCAAGCAATCAGCCCCAGCATTTT. Encoded protein: CASSEYAGRSSNQPQHF.

V and J are TRBV5-4 and TRBJ2-1; TRBD2 matches at 11 bases. CDR1 and CDR2 (germline): SGHNT, YYREEE (reference sequence). CDR3 size: 16 residues. The V gene end was trimmed by 1 base and the J gene end by 8 bases; junction bases not matched to a gene: 8. The CDR3 nucleotides are TGTGCCAGCAGCTTGATAGCGGGGGGGCCTATCGATGAGCAGTTCTTC. This gives the protein CASSLIAGGPIDEQFF.

The chain recombines TRBV27 with TRBJ2-7, with D tentatively TRBD1 (5 bases). Trimming took 5 bases from V and 0 from J, leaving 11 bases between them. Germline CDR1 and CDR2: MNHEY and SMNVEV (reference sequence). The CDR3 covers 14 residues. The DNA of the CDR3 is TGTGCCAGCAGTCCGACAGTCAGCTCCTACGAGCAGTACTTC. Translating it yields CASSPTVSSYEQYF.

The chain recombines TRBV5-6 with TRBJ2-5; the D gene is possibly TRBD2 (6 bases). With 3 bases removed from V and 2 bases from J, the gap between germline ends came to 8 bases. The CDR3 consists of 13 residues. Germline CDR1 is SGHDT and CDR2 is YYEEEE. CDR3 DNA sequence: TGTGCCAGCAGCTCCGGGACTCAAGAGACCCAGTACTTC. This sequence encodes CASSSGTQETQYF.

V is TRBV5-1 and J is TRBJ2-4; the match to TRBD1 covers 7 bases. The V gene's germline CDR1 is SGHRS and CDR2 YFSETQ. J gave up 0 bases and V 4 bases, and 19 bases lay outside the gene matches. The CDR3 covers 20 residues. This CDR3 reads CASSQQNSTGNQLAKNIQYF. DNA for the CDR3: TGCGCCAGCAGCCAACAAAACTCGACAGGGAACCAGTTAGCCAAAAACATTCAGTACTTC.

This sequence joins TRBV28 and TRBJ2-7; no reliable D call. Deletions cut 5 bases from V and 0 bases from J, with 14 bases between. The CDR3 covers 15 residues. Germline V gene sequence: CDR1 MDHEN, CDR2 SYDVKM. This CDR3 reads CASSLSERFSYEQYF. Written as DNA, the CDR3 is TGTGCCAGCAGTCTATCCGAGCGATTCTCCTACGAGCAGTACTTC.

V and J are TRBV28 and TRBJ2-7; D is possibly TRBD1 (6 bases). There are 13 residues in the CDR3. CDR1 and CDR2 (germline): MDHEN, SYDVKM. V was cut by 8 bases and J by 0 bases, with 11 bases left in between. The CDR3 region is CASAGVSSYEQYF. The CDR3 nucleotides read TGTGCCAGCGCAGGGGTAAGCTCCTACGAGCAGTACTTC.

The chain employs TRBV5-1 and TRBJ2-7; tentatively, D is TRBD1 (6 bases). Germline-derived CDR1 and CDR2 are SGHRS and YFSETQ. The CDR3 covers 12 residues. V gave up 0 bases and J gave up 5 bases, with 6 bases separating them. The CDR3 loop is CASSLGDNEQYF. Written as DNA, the CDR3 is TGCGCCAGCAGCTTGGGGGACAACGAGCAGTACTTC.

The V and J genes are TRBV6-1 and TRBJ1-6, with TRBD1 matching 8 bases. The germline V gene has CDR1 MNHNS and CDR2 SASEGT. V shed 5 bases and J 9 bases; nucleotides not matched to a gene: 9. The length of the CDR3 is 15 residues. The CDR3 DNA sequence: TGTGCCAGCAGTAACCCGGGACAGGTCCGTTCACCCCTCCACTTT. Protein product: CASSNPGQVRSPLHF.

The chain uses TRBV5-1 and TRBJ1-1, with 9 bases aligning to TRBD1. Germline loops: CDR1 SGHRS, CDR2 YFSETQ. The CDR3 contains 16 residues. The V and J ends lost 4 bases and 2 bases, in that order; junction bases with no gene match: 9. Written as DNA, the CDR3 is TGCGCCAGCAGCCTGGGACAGGGAACGGGAAACACTGAAGCTTTCTTT. Its translation is CASSLGQGTGNTEAFF.

This chain joins TRBV9 and TRBJ2-7, with a weak D call TRBD2 (5 bases). V gave up 7 bases and J gave up 3 bases, with 20 bases separating them. In germline, CDR1 is SGDLS, CDR2 YYNGEE. The CDR3 totals 15 residues. The CDR3 loop is CASPSHPRRSYEQYF. The CDR3, as DNA: TGTGCCAGCCCCAGCCACCCAAGGAGGAGCTACGAGCAGTACTTC. The variable domain in full, with the rest retrieved from reference TRBV9 and TRBJ2-7, is DSGVTQTPKHLITATGQRVTLRCSPRSGDLSVYWYQQSLDQGLQFLIQYYNGEERAKGNILERFSAQQFPDLHSELNLSSLELGDSALYFCASPSHPRRSYEQYFGPGTRLTVT.